This entry lists 27 T cell receptor beta chains sequenced from one sample in a study of OX40 agonist ivuxolimab in advanced cancers. Generated by immunoSEQ multiplex PCR, the TCRdb table keeps only in-frame clones and is missing some. The table shows some 60,000 clones, with over 75% occurring only once. The sample was CD4+ or CD8+ T cells sorted from blood, taken in a trial of the OX40 agonist ivuxolimab. The receptors here all came from an adult with an advanced solid tumor such as melanoma, head and neck, liver or kidney cancer.

The chain employs TRBV5-1 and TRBJ2-5, with 10 bases matching TRBD2. Trimming cost V 4 bases and J 3 bases; bases outside gene matches: 3. CDR3 size: 14 residues. The V gene's germline CDR1 is SGHRS and CDR2 YFSETQ. CDR3 nucleotide sequence: TGCGCCAGCAGCCGAGGACTAGCGGAAGAGACCCAGTACTTC. It yields the protein CASSRGLAEETQYF.

The chain uses TRBV7-2 and TRBJ2-5; either TRBD1 or TRBD2 may fit D (5 bases each). V was pared by 5 bases and J by 2 bases, with 18 bases between. CDR3 size: 16 residues. Germline V CDR1 and CDR2: SGHTA, FQGNSA. The CDR3 DNA sequence: TGTGCCAGCAGCATTCTTCCGGGACGGTTACAAGAGACCCAGTACTTC. It codes for CASSILPGRLQETQYF. Full variable domain (missing parts from reference TRBV7-2 and TRBJ2-5): GAGVSQSPSNKVTEKGKDVELRCDPISGHTALYWYRQSLGQGLEFLIYFQGNSAPDKSGLPSDRFSAERTGGSVSTLTIQRTQQEDSAVYLCASSILPGRLQETQYFGPGTRLLVL.

The gene calls are TRBV7-3 and TRBJ2-5; no clear D. The CDR3 runs 13 residues. The V gene lost 3 bases and the J gene lost 5 bases, with 10 bases spanning the gap. CDR1 SGHTA and CDR2 FQGTGA come from the germline V gene. The CDR3 bases are TGTGCCAGCAGCTTGTCCCTAGAGGAGACCCAGTACTTC. Translation: CASSLSLEETQYF.

This clone came up once. The chain combines TRBV27 with TRBJ2-3; 9 bases fit TRBD1. Germline trimming cut 5 bases from V and 8 bases from J; bases unmatched to any gene: 8. The germline CDR1 and CDR2 sequences are MNHEY and SMNVEV (reference sequence). The CDR3 runs to 14 residues. This CDR3 reads CASSGGDRAGTQYF. In DNA form, the CDR3 reads TGTGCCAGCAGTGGAGGGGACAGGGCAGGTACGCAGTATTTT.

The V gene is TRBV11-1, the J gene TRBJ1-3; the D is unclear. This CDR3 contains 15 residues. The V gene's germline CDR1 is SGHAT and CDR2 FQDESV (reference sequence). V lost 5 bases, J lost 0 bases, and 11 bases lay in between. The CDR3, as DNA: TGTGCCAGCAGCGAAGACTCCTACTCTGGAAACACCATATATTTT. The encoded protein is CASSEDSYSGNTIYF.

This clone occurred once. This rearrangement joins TRBV2 to TRBJ1-5; D is unresolved. Germline CDR1 and CDR2: SNHLY and FYNNEI. CDR3 length: 13 amino acids. V lost 4 bases to trimming and J lost 1 base, with 5 bases between them. The CDR3 DNA follows: TGTGCCAGCAGTGGGGAGAGCAATCAGCCCCAGCATTTT. As protein: CASSGESNQPQHF.

The chain recombines TRBV2 with TRBJ2-5, with no clear D. The length of the CDR3 is 16 residues. The V gene's germline CDR1 is SNHLY and CDR2 FYNNEI. V gave up 4 bases and J gave up 0 bases, with 15 bases separating them. This CDR3 is CASSGTGVGYQETQYF. CDR3 coding DNA: TGTGCCAGCAGTGGAACGGGCGTAGGGTACCAAGAGACCCAGTACTTC.

This chain joins TRBV9 and TRBJ1-4, with D possibly TRBD1 on 5 matching bases. CDR3 size: 14 residues. Trimming shortened V by 4 bases and J by 6 bases, and 13 bases separated the two germline ends. Germline V lookup: CDR1 SGDLS, CDR2 YYNGEE. The CDR3 DNA follows: TGTGCCAGCAGCCACGGGGGAGCTGATGAAAAACTGTTTTTT. Translated: CASSHGGADEKLFF.

This chain connects TRBV4-2 to TRBJ2-3; 16 bases agree with TRBD2. After removal of 0 bases from V and 4 bases from J, the junction contained 4 bases not matched to a gene. Germline V gene lookup returns CDR1 LGHNA and CDR2 YNFKEQ. The CDR3 loop spans 18 amino acids. CDR3 DNA: TGTGCCAGCAGCCAAGAAGGGACTAGCGGGGGGGCAGCAGATACGCAGTATTTT. Its protein is CASSQEGTSGGAADTQYF.

The chain combines TRBV11-3 with TRBJ2-2; D unresolved. There are 17 residues in the CDR3. V shed 3 bases and J shed 3 bases, with 17 bases lying between them. CDR1 is SGHNT, CDR2 YENEEA, per germline. CDR3 sequence reads: CASSLSAGKGHTGELFF. CDR3 bases: TGTGCCAGCAGCTTGTCTGCTGGGAAGGGTCACACCGGGGAGCTGTTTTTT.

The V call is TRBV18, the J call TRBJ2-2, with 14 bases aligning to TRBD2. The V segment lost 3 bases and the J segment 5 bases; nucleotides outside the gene matches: 5. Per the germline V gene, CDR1 is KGHSH and CDR2 is LQKENI. The CDR3 runs to 17 residues. The CDR3 DNA reads as TGTGCCAGCTCACCTGGGACTAGCGGGAGTCAAACCGGGGAGCTGTTTTTT. This gives the protein CASSPGTSGSQTGELFF.

The genes are TRBV5-1 and TRBJ2-7; D possibly corresponds to TRBD1 (5 bases). This CDR3 is built from 15 residues. V shed 1 base and J shed 0 bases, with 11 bases lying between them. Germline V lookup: CDR1 SGHRS, CDR2 YFSETQ. The CDR3 protein is CASSLFQGSSYEQYF. CDR3 sequence (DNA): TGCGCCAGCAGCTTGTTTCAGGGCAGCTCCTACGAGCAGTACTTC.

Concerning this clone: A single base separates this from a much larger clone, so it may be a read error. This chain joins TRBV10-2 and TRBJ1-1; no clear D gene. The CDR3 is made up of 16 amino acids. Germline V gene lookup returns CDR1 WSHSY and CDR2 SAAADI. CDR3 sequence reads: CAISESIAGRRTEAFF. In DNA, the CDR3 is TGCGCCATCAGTGAGTCGATCGCCGGCAGGCGCACTGAAGCTTTCTTT.

The V call is TRBV18, the J call TRBJ1-1, with a tentative D call TRBD1 (5 bases). CDR1 KGHSH and CDR2 LQKENI come from the germline V gene. Trimming removed 3 bases at V and 0 bases at J, with 11 bases between. The CDR3 has 15 amino acids. The chain's CDR3 is CASSPAGFMNTEAFF. CDR3 bases: TGTGCCAGCTCACCGGCAGGGTTTATGAACACTGAAGCTTTCTTT.

The chain couples TRBV6-4 to TRBJ2-2, with a tentative D call TRBD1 (5 bases). This CDR3 comprises 14 residues. CDR1 and CDR2 (germline): MRHNA, SNTAGT. V was pared by 5 bases and J by 0 bases, with 7 bases between. The CDR3 coding sequence is TGTGCCAGCAGTCCGGACACGAACACCGGGGAGCTGTTTTTT. Its translation is CASSPDTNTGELFF.

This chain connects TRBV7-2 to TRBJ2-5; TRBD1 agrees at 8 bases. Trimming took 6 bases from V and 5 from J; bases not matched to a gene: 11. The CDR3 sequence is 15 residues long. Germline CDR1 reads SGHTA; CDR2 reads FQGNSA. The CDR3, as DNA: TGTGCCAGCAGGCGCACCCCGGGACAGGCCGAGACCCAGTACTTC. Translation gives CASRRTPGQAETQYF. The complete variable domain, with remaining parts taken from reference TRBV7-2 and TRBJ2-5, reads GAGVSQSPSNKVTEKGKDVELRCDPISGHTALYWYRQSLGQGLEFLIYFQGNSAPDKSGLPSDRFSAERTGGSVSTLTIQRTQQEDSAVYLCASRRTPGQAETQYFGPGTRLLVL.

This clone has only a few counts. The V and J genes are TRBV7-3 and TRBJ2-3; TRBD2 agrees at 7 bases. This CDR3 has 15 residues. From germline, CDR1 is SGHTA and CDR2 FQGTGA. The J segment lost 1 base and the V segment lost 2 bases, leaving 3 bases of the junction unmatched. The CDR3 is CASSLDSGGTDTQYF. The CDR3 DNA is TGTGCCAGCAGCTTAGACAGCGGGGGCACAGATACGCAGTATTTT.

This rearrangement joins TRBV7-3 to TRBJ1-6; D is perhaps TRBD1 (5 bases). Germline V CDR1 and CDR2: SGHTA, FQGTGA. This CDR3 spans 14 amino acids. V lost 2 bases, J lost 11 bases, and 13 bases lay in between. The CDR3 DNA reads TGTGCCAGCAGCTTACCGGGACTGCCTCCACCCCTCCACTTT. Amino acids: CASSLPGLPPPLHF.

This clone qualifies as medium-sized. The rearrangement links TRBV2 to TRBJ1-2, with D hard to call. Per germline, CDR1 SNHLY and CDR2 FYNNEI. There are 11 residues in the CDR3. V lost 5 bases to trimming and J lost 6 bases, with 7 bases between them. Here the CDR3 reads CASSPFDGYTF. The CDR3 DNA is TGTGCCAGCAGTCCCTTTGATGGCTACACCTTC.

The rearrangement joins TRBV7-2 to TRBJ1-5; the D is unclear. The CDR3 loop spans 15 amino acids. V lost 3 bases and J 1 base, leaving 10 bases between the germline ends. The V gene's germline CDR1 is SGHTA and CDR2 FQGNSA. Written as DNA, the CDR3 is TGTGCCAGCAGCTTTGGCGGCCGGAGCAATCAGCCCCAGCATTTT. Translating it yields CASSFGGRSNQPQHF.

V and J are TRBV28 and TRBJ2-3; perhaps D is TRBD1 or TRBD2 (6 bases each). Germline V gene lookup returns CDR1 MDHEN and CDR2 SYDVKM. The CDR3 is made up of 12 amino acids. The CDR3 coding sequence is TGTGACCCACTGGGGGGCCCAGATACGCAGTATTTT. This encodes CDPLGGPDTQYF.

The chain uses TRBV10-3 and TRBJ2-7; 8 nucleotides agree with TRBD2. The germline V gene has CDR1 ENHRY and CDR2 SYGVKD. There are 19 residues in the CDR3. With 3 bases clipped from V and 2 bases from J, the junction kept 18 bases outside the gene matches. The CDR3: CAISESGGKASVNPYEQYF. CDR3 bases: TGTGCCATCAGTGAATCGGGAGGGAAAGCTAGCGTAAACCCCTACGAGCAGTACTTC.

The CDR3 spells CASSFGGLSTEAFF. As DNA, the CDR3 is TGCGCCAGCAGCTTCGGAGGGCTGAGCACTGAAGCTTTCTTT. The gene calls are TRBV5-1 and TRBJ1-1; D remains unclear. V dropped 2 bases and J dropped 4 bases, with 12 bases sitting between them. There are 14 residues in the CDR3. Per germline, CDR1 SGHRS and CDR2 YFSETQ.

This clone was seen more than once but under ten times. The V gene is TRBV19, the J gene TRBJ1-1; D gene ambiguous. The ends were cut back, 5 bases at V and 3 bases at J, with 7 bases in the middle. Germline CDR1 is LNHDA and CDR2 is SQIVND (reference sequence). CDR3 length: 12 residues. For the CDR3, the DNA is TGTGCCAGTAGTCCCCGGGACACTGAAGCTTTCTTT. It translates to CASSPRDTEAFF.

This rearrangement joins TRBV6-6 to TRBJ1-1; D is possibly TRBD1 (5 bases). The CDR3 sequence is 13 residues long. The germline V gene encodes CDR1 MNHNY and CDR2 SVGAGI (reference sequence). Between the trimmed V and J ends, which lost 10 bases and 1 base, there was a span of 13 bases. CDR3 nucleotides: TGTGCCACGATCGGGGCCGCGAACACTGAAGCTTTCTTT. This sequence encodes CATIGAANTEAFF.

The chain links TRBV5-1 to TRBJ1-1; 7 bases fit TRBD1. CDR3 size: 14 residues. J lost 1 base, V lost 9 bases, and 9 bases had no gene match. Germline CDR1 SGHRS, CDR2 YFSETQ. The CDR3 protein is CATKTGRQNTEAFF. In DNA, the CDR3 is TGCGCCACCAAGACAGGGCGACAGAACACTGAAGCTTTCTTT.

This clone was counted a single time. The chain recombines TRBV2 with TRBJ2-5; D is undetermined. Germline loops: CDR1 SNHLY, CDR2 FYNNEI. The CDR3 consists of 12 residues. Between the trimmed V and J ends, which lost 4 bases and 3 bases, there was a span of 6 bases. CDR3 nucleotide sequence: TGTGCCAGCAGTGTAGTGAAAGAGACCCAGTACTTC. This sequence encodes CASSVVKETQYF.